This T cell receptor beta chain stems from a study of T-cell reconstitution after alpha-beta-depleted transplantation in children. In the case of this clonotype: One junction end disagrees with the germline gene, perhaps due to a read error.

The CDR3 totals 13 residues. Looked up from germline, CDR1 is LGHNA and CDR2 is YNFKEQ. Unique molecular identifiers were incorporated when the TCRbeta library was constructed. TCRdb reprocessed the PCR reads with MiXCR, giving one entry per CDR3 protein. The data show around 370,000 distinct CDR3 sequences, about 9.3% seen once. This clonotype was obtained from a human donor who donated a stem cell graft to a child with acute lymphoblastic leukemia. This chain links TRBV4-2 with TRBJ1-1; D unresolved. The sequences come from PBMCs from the stem cell graft donor, collected from the stem cell graft. The chain's CDR3 is CARSQASMDEAFF. The CDR3 DNA follows: TGTGCCAGAAGCCAGGCCAGTATGGATGAAGCTTTCTTT.